Reported below is one T cell receptor beta chain. As yet, its antigen is unknown. This specimen comes from a study of T cell responses to AZD1222 COVID-19 vaccine. Overall study: Second-dose recipients at about 4 or about 12 weeks were treated as one pooled group.

Profiled with immunoSEQ multiplex PCR; TCRdb holds only in-frame clones, not every one. The data show around 100,000 clones, with roughly 91% seen just once and about 48% held by the top ten. General study results and limits: Reports say nearly half of spike-specific TCRs go after unmutated variant regions.

The origin of this receptor is an adult in good health. Source: peripheral blood, taken on day 0 of AZD1222 vaccination.

This CDR3 reads CATSLSRSTDTQYF. DNA of the CDR3: TGTGCCACCTCACTTAGCCGAAGCACAGATACGCAGTATTTT. V gene TRBV6-4 combines with J gene TRBJ2-3; D unclear. The CDR3 is 14 amino acids. With 10 bases removed from V and 0 bases from J, the gap between germline ends came to 14 bases. Germline V gene lookup returns CDR1 MRHNA and CDR2 SNTAGT.